This T cell receptor beta chain was recovered during a study of early T cells in non-severe SARS-CoV-2 infection. Study findings and constraints: Comparison of clonotypes with VDJdb favored anti-spike CD8 responses while missing private and CD4 specificities.

This clonotype was counted between two and nine times. The antigen remains undetermined. CDR3 length equals 14 residues. V shed 5 bases, J shed 5 bases, and the junction held 7 bases outside the gene matches. CDR1 and CDR2 from the germline V gene are MDHEN and SYDVKM. Unique molecular identifier tags were affixed to discrete cDNA molecules. MiXCR was run by TCRdb on the 5' RACE reads, yielding one entry per CDR3 protein. This table has about 80,000 distinct CDR3 sequences, about an eighth appearing once. The rearrangement uses TRBV28 and TRBJ2-7; 9 nucleotides agree with TRBD2. This TCR was recovered from an adult who was a healthcare worker with PCR-confirmed SARS-CoV-2 infection or an uninfected control (not recorded which). Sequences were obtained from whole blood. The CDR3 coding sequence is TGTGCCAGCAGTCGGAGGCGGGAGGGTGACGAGCAGTACTTC. It translates to CASSRRREGDEQYF.